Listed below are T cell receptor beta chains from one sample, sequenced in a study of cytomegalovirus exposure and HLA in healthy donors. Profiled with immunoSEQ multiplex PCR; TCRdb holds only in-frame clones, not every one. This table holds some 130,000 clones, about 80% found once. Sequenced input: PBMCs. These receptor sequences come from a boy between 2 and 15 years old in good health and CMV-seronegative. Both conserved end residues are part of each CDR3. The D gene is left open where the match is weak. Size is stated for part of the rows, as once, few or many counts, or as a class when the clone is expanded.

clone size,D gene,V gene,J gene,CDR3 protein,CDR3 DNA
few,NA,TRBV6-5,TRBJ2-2,CASSTTQNTGELFF,TGTGCCAGCAGTACGACACAGAACACCGGGGAGCTGTTTTTT
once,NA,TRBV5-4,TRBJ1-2,CASSPGHLANYGYTF,TGTGCCAGCAGCCCCGGACACCTAGCTAACTATGGCTACACCTTC
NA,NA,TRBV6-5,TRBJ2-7,CASSTSGEQYF,TGTGCCAGCAGTACCTCCGGGGAGCAGTACTTC
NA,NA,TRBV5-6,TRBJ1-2,CASSFISRAEGGYTF,TGTGCCAGCAGCTTCATTTCGAGGGCGGAAGGAGGCTACACCTTC
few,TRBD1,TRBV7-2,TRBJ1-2,CASSLAGQGANYGYTF,TGTGCCAGCAGCTTAGCCGGTCAGGGGGCTAACTATGGCTACACCTTC
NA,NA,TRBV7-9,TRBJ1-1,CASSPGAEAFF,TGTGCCAGCAGCCCCGGTGCAGAAGCTTTCTTT
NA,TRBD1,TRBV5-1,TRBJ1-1,CASSLGQGGFGTEAFF,TGCGCCAGCAGCCTCGGACAGGGTGGGTTTGGCACTGAAGCTTTCTTT
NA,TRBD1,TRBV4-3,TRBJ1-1,CASSQSYPGQGMNTEAFF,TGCGCCAGCAGCCAATCCTACCCGGGACAGGGAATGAACACTGAAGCTTTCTTT
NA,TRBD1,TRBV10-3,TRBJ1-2,CAITGTGFDYGYTF,TGTGCCATCACCGGGACAGGGTTCGACTATGGCTACACCTTC
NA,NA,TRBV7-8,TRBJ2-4,CASSSYRDPKLNIQYF,TGTGCCAGCAGCTCTTACAGGGACCCTAAATTAAACATTCAGTACTTC
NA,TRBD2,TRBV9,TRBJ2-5,CASSNRGGAQETQYF,TGTGCCAGCAGCAACCGCGGGGGGGCCCAAGAGACCCAGTACTTC
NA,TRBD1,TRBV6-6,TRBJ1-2,CASSKTGVQGGYTF,TGTGCCAGCAGTAAAACAGGGGTTCAGGGTGGCTACACCTTC
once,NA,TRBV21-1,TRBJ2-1,CASSRGFGYNEQFF,TGTGCCAGCAGCAGAGGGTTTGGCTACAATGAGCAGTTCTTC
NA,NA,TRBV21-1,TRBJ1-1,CASSIPGTANTEAFF,TGTGCCAGCAGCATCCCGGGGACAGCGAACACTGAAGCTTTCTTT
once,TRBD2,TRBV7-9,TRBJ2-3,CASSEIAGGRTDTQYF,TGTGCCAGCAGCGAAATAGCGGGGGGTCGCACAGATACGCAGTATTTT
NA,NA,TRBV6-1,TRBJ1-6,CASSEAANSPLHF,TGTGCCAGCAGTGAAGCGGCAAATTCACCCCTCCACTTT
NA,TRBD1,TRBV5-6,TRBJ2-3,CASSLGTGATDTQYF,TGTGCCAGCAGCTTAGGGACAGGGGCCACAGATACGCAGTATTTT
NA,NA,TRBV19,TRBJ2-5,CASSIGREETQYF,TGTGCCAGTAGTATAGGCAGGGAAGAGACCCAGTACTTC
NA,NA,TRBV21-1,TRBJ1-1,CASSKVLGQGPLNTEAFF,TGTGCCAGCAGCAAAGTATTAGGACAGGGGCCTTTGAACACTGAAGCTTTCTTT
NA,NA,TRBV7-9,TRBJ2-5,CASSFRDFKETQYF,TGTGCCAGCAGCTTCAGGGATTTTAAAGAGACCCAGTACTTC
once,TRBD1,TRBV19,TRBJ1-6,CASSISTSGDRGTPLHF,TGTGCCAGTAGTATATCAACTTCTGGGGACAGGGGAACACCCCTCCACTTT